The sequence of this TCR beta chain was determined in a study of T cell changes during pregnancy in multiple sclerosis. The protocol was immunoSEQ multiplex PCR, while the TCRdb copy is restricted to in-frame clones and leaves out a portion. The sample holds more than 85,000 clones, about 94% seen once. With 7 bases clipped from V and 2 bases from J, the junction kept 4 bases outside the gene matches. CDR1 SGHNT and CDR2 YYREEE come from the germline V gene (reference sequence). The CDR3 runs to 14 residues. The clonotype originates from a female donor in good health, enrolled as a control in a pregnancy study. The source material was peripheral blood, sampled in the third trimester of pregnancy. V gene TRBV5-4 combines with J gene TRBJ1-1; TRBD1 aligns across 11 bases. CDR3 in amino acids: CASQRTGGNTEAFF. The CDR3 DNA sequence: TGTGCCAGCCAAAGGACAGGGGGCAACACTGAAGCTTTCTTT.